Described below is a single TCR beta chain sequence and its context. The antigen this receptor binds is unknown. No base quality information exists; no much larger clone differs at one position. From its cysteine to its phenylalanine, the CDR3 spans 14 amino acids. Only the CDR3 region is kept as DNA, spanning 42 bases read in frame from base 1. V loses 7 bases of germline sequence and J loses 4 bases, and the interval between the two ends is 17 bases. The germline V gene encodes CDR1 SGHNT and CDR2 YYREEE (reference sequence). The data belong to a study of T cells after somatic rescue of genetic block (dated by TCRdb to about 2020). Study-wide context: The study assessed how robust, over the long term, a T-cell system was when the system had developed through somatic rescue of a genetic block in T-cell development.

Preparation of the library involved the immunoSEQ multiplex PCR assay. Entries here come from immuneACCESS through TCRdb and include only in-frame sequences with V and J called. Some clones fail to appear in such tables; in the studies checked, an unresolved V gene covers under half of the shortfall, and the cause of the remainder is unknown. The sample contains about 7,400 clones, around 81% of them found a single time. The top ten clones comprise roughly 24% of the sample. The sample taken for sequencing was peripheral blood mononuclear cells (PBMCs). The V and J segments used are TRBV5-4 and TRBJ2-5, with no D gene named confidently. This clonotype was sampled from a boy younger than 18. The DNA sequence follows: TGTGCCAGCCCCACCCCGGCCGCGGCAGAGACCCAGTACTTC. Its protein product is CASPTPAAAETQYF.